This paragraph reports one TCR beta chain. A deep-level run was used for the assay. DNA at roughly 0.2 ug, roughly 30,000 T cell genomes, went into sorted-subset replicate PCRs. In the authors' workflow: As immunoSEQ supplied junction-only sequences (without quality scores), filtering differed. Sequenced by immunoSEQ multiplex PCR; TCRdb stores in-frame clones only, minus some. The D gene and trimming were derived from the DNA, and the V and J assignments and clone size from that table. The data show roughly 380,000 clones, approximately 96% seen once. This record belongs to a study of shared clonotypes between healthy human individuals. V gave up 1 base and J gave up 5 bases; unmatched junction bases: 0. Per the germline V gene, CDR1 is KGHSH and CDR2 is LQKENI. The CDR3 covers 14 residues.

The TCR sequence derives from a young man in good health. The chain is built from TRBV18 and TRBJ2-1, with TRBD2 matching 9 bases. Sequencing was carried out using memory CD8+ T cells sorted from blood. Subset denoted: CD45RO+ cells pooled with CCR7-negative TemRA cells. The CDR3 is CASSPLAGDNEQFF. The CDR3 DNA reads TGTGCCAGCTCACCACTAGCGGGAGACAATGAGCAGTTCTTC.